These 7 T cell receptor beta chains were all obtained from the same sample, sequenced in a study of blood T cell repertoires in COVID-19. Produced via immunoSEQ multiplex PCR; TCRdb's table is partial and in-frame only. The repertoire holds a few hundred thousand clones, around 86% seen once, with 10% in the top ten. Specimen: PBMCs or T cells enriched from blood (not recorded which). The receptors originated from a woman between 18 and 29 years old who had recovered from COVID-19.

This clone is a singleton in its sample. CDR3 in DNA: TGTGCCAGTTCAAAGAGCTCCTACGAGCAGTACTTC. Translation gives CASSKSSYEQYF. The genes are TRBV28 and TRBJ2-7; no reliable D call. The V end lost 9 bases, the J end lost 0 bases, and 9 bases lay between the germline ends. CDR3 length: 12 residues. Germline loops: CDR1 MDHEN, CDR2 SYDVKM.

V gene TRBV29-1 combines with J gene TRBJ1-5, with TRBD1 matching 7 bases. Germline values: CDR1 SQVTM, CDR2 ANQGSEA. This CDR3 region has 15 residues. Unmatched junction bases numbered 10, after V lost 5 bases and J lost 3 bases. CDR3 DNA: TGCAGCGTTCAAGTTCGAACAGGGGCCAATCAGCCCCAGCATTTT. Its translation is CSVQVRTGANQPQHF.

This clone came up once. This chain links TRBV4-1 with TRBJ1-2; no reliable D call. The CDR3 extends over 15 amino acids. The germline CDR1 and CDR2 sequences are MGHRA and YSYEKL. V lost 0 bases to trimming and J lost 4 bases, with 12 bases between them. CDR3 protein: CASSQDPGRSYGYTF. CDR3 nucleotides: TGCGCCAGCAGCCAAGATCCGGGGAGGAGCTATGGCTACACCTTC.

The sample holds a few counts of this clone. This chain uses TRBV28 with TRBJ1-2; 9 bases fit TRBD1. CDR1 is MDHEN and CDR2 is SYDVKM in the germline V gene. The V gene end was trimmed by 6 bases and the J gene end by 6 bases; junction bases not matched to a gene: 8. CDR3 size: 14 residues. The DNA of the CDR3 is TGTGCCAGCAGCTACAGGGGGCCGCTTAATGGCTACACCTTC. Protein sequence: CASSYRGPLNGYTF.

In its sample, this clone was seen once. V and J are TRBV14 and TRBJ1-3, with no clear D. CDR1 SGHDN and CDR2 FVKESK come from the germline V gene. There are 15 residues in the CDR3. V was trimmed by 6 bases and J by 1 base, leaving 13 bases between them. The CDR3 DNA sequence: TGTGCCAGCAGTCCTCGAGTACTATCTGGAAACACCATATATTTT. It encodes CASSPRVLSGNTIYF.

The chain employs TRBV5-6 and TRBJ1-1; no definite D call. This CDR3 contains 10 residues. Germline CDR1 reads SGHDT; CDR2 reads YYEEEE. With 7 bases removed from V and 5 bases from J, the gap between germline ends came to 6 bases. The CDR3 is CASFSTEAFF. The DNA for the CDR3 is TGTGCCAGCTTCAGTACTGAAGCTTTCTTT. The full variable domain, in which reference TRBV5-6 and TRBJ1-1 provide the parts outside the CDR3, is DAGVTQSPTHLIKTRGQQVTLRCSPKSGHDTVSWYQQALGQGPQFIFQYYEEEERQRGNFPDRFSGHQFPNYSSELNVNALLLGDSALYLCASFSTEAFFGQGTRLTVV.

The V and J genes are TRBV5-1 and TRBJ2-6; 7 bases line up with TRBD2. The CDR3 has 16 residues. Germline CDR1 SGHRS, CDR2 YFSETQ. V dropped 2 bases and J dropped 12; count of bases not matched to a gene: 14. The DNA for the CDR3 is TGCGCCAGCAGCTTTGGGGGGGACCCAAGGGTATCCGTCCTGACTTTC. It translates to CASSFGGDPRVSVLTF.